This T cell receptor (beta chain) was captured by sequencing in a study of identical twins. This CDR3 has 13 amino acids. Deletions cut 10 bases from V and 0 bases from J, with 11 bases between. The germline CDR1 and CDR2 sequences are MNHNS and SASEGT. TCRdb called the 5' RACE reads again in MiXCR, with one record for every CDR3 protein. Among 600,000 to 850,000 distinct CDR3 sequences, around a sixth were seen once, and the ten largest hold over 10%. Comment on this clonotype: Its target is not known.

Study-wide results and limits: Cord blood beta clonotypes present at high abundance carried fewer insertions; no such pattern appeared in memory repertoires. One should note that invariant MAIT and iNKT cells could partly confound zero-insertion analyses. With beta out-of-frame sequences, excess sharing by twins was weaker.

Separately, the same data were catalogued under a study of T cells expressing NK-cell markers. According to that study: Obtained from sorted CD3+CD56+NKG2C+, CD3+CD56+NKG2C- and CD3+CD56-NKG2C+ T cells were the TCR beta repertoires.

V is TRBV6-1 and J is TRBJ2-3; D gene ambiguous. The material sequenced was PBMCs. This clonotype originated in a young woman in good health. The CDR3 nucleotides are TGTGCCATCTACCCCCGGAGCACAGATACGCAGTATTTT. This gives the protein CAIYPRSTDTQYF.